A selection of T cell receptor beta chains follows, all from one sample in a study of blood T cell repertoires in COVID-19. TCRdb's table, derived via immunoSEQ multiplex PCR, lists solely in-frame clones and lacks some. Of 200,000 to 250,000 clones in the sample, 70% to 90% were seen once. The sequencing input was peripheral blood. The receptors originated from a man aged 35 to 55 with acute or convalescent COVID-19. Each CDR3 is given with its conserved first and last residue. The D gene is left open where the match is weak. Only some rows state a clone size, as once, few, many or a class for expanded clones.

size	V	J	D	CDR3	DNA
once	TRBV28	TRBJ1-2	-	CASSTLSPRAGGANGYTF	TGTGCCAGCAGTACCTTATCGCCGAGGGCCGGAGGCGCAAATGGCTACACCTTC
-	TRBV5-1	TRBJ1-4	-	CASSPPVWEDKLFF	TGCGCCAGCAGCCCCCCGGTGTGGGAGGATAAACTGTTTTTT
-	TRBV12-3/TRBV12-4	TRBJ1-1	-	CASTLGGTEAFF	TGTGCCAGCACCCTGGGGGGCACTGAAGCTTTCTTT
-	TRBV2	TRBJ2-7	TRBD1	CASGQGDRNYEQYF	TGTGCCAGCGGCCAAGGGGACAGAAACTACGAGCAGTACTTC
-	TRBV5-4	TRBJ2-3	TRBD1	CASRQGASDTQYF	TGTGCCAGTCGACAGGGGGCTTCAGATACGCAGTATTTT
-	TRBV19	TRBJ2-7	-	CASSVGLIFYEQYF	TGTGCCAGTAGTGTGGGACTGATCTTCTACGAGCAGTACTTC
-	TRBV6-6	TRBJ2-1	-	CASSRDSPTVPSYNEQFF	TGTGCCAGCAGTCGGGACTCGCCGACCGTACCCTCCTACAATGAGCAGTTCTTC
-	TRBV6-5	TRBJ1-1	-	CASSQYTEAFF	TGTGCCAGCAGCCAGTACACTGAAGCTTTCTTT
-	TRBV11-2	TRBJ2-5	TRBD2	CASSLTSGGTRGTQYF	TGTGCCAGCAGTTTAACTAGCGGGGGAACCCGGGGGACCCAGTACTTC
-	TRBV30	TRBJ1-1	TRBD1	CAWSPTGRNTEAFF	TGTGCCTGGAGTCCGACAGGGAGGAACACTGAAGCTTTCTTT
-	TRBV6-5	TRBJ1-1	-	CASSYSGESTEAFF	TGTGCCAGCAGTTACTCTGGGGAGAGTACTGAAGCTTTCTTT
-	TRBV6-2/TRBV6-3	TRBJ2-1	TRBD1	CASSGRDRTVYNEQFF	TGTGCCAGCAGTGGCCGGGACAGGACCGTTTACAATGAGCAGTTCTTC
-	TRBV5-6	TRBJ1-6	TRBD1	CASSVGQGVGYNSPLHF	TGTGCCAGCAGCGTGGGACAGGGGGTCGGGTATAATTCACCCCTCCACTTT
few	TRBV4-1	TRBJ2-7	TRBD1	CASSQGGGRGRYEQYF	TGCGCCAGCAGCCAAGGGGGCGGCAGGGGGCGCTACGAGCAGTACTTC
-	TRBV4-2	TRBJ1-5	TRBD1	CASSQGTGKFNQPQHF	TGTGCCAGCAGCCAAGGGACAGGGAAATTCAATCAGCCCCAGCATTTT
-	TRBV19	TRBJ1-1	-	CASRSSYGTEAFF	TGTGCCAGTAGGTCATCCTACGGCACTGAAGCTTTCTTT
-	TRBV4-1	TRBJ2-7	TRBD2	CASSQLGLAGVSYEQYF	TGCGCCAGCAGCCAGCTCGGCCTAGCGGGGGTCTCCTACGAGCAGTACTTC
-	TRBV6-5	TRBJ2-1	TRBD2	CASTPGGGWDEQFF	TGTGCCAGCACCCCCGGGGGGGGCTGGGATGAGCAGTTCTTC
-	TRBV28	TRBJ1-1	-	CASSLSNTEAFF	TGTGCCAGCAGTTTATCAAACACTGAAGCTTTCTTT
-	TRBV18	TRBJ1-5	-	CASSPGYYSNQPQHF	TGTGCCAGCTCACCGGGTTACTATAGCAATCAGCCCCAGCATTTT
few	TRBV27	TRBJ2-7	-	CASSLRGGFFSYEQYF	TGTGCCAGCAGTTTACGTGGGGGGTTTTTTTCCTACGAGCAGTACTTC
-	TRBV9	TRBJ2-1	-	CASSAAGHDEQFF	TGTGCCAGCAGCGCGGCGGGTCATGATGAGCAGTTCTTC
-	TRBV28	TRBJ2-7	-	CASSQDSYEQYF	TGTGCCAGCAGTCAGGACAGCTACGAGCAGTACTTC
-	TRBV10-3	TRBJ1-2	TRBD1	CAISGTGYGYTF	TGTGCCATCAGTGGGACAGGGTATGGCTACACCTTC